The 5 T cell receptor beta chains reported below all come from one sample, sequenced in a study of blood T cell repertoires in COVID-19. Repertoires were generated with immunoSEQ multiplex PCR, while TCRdb's copy carries only in-frame clones and drops some. Counted here are 13,000 or so clones, approximately 91% occurring once; the ten biggest clones make up roughly 15%. Sequenced sample: peripheral blood. The receptor set was obtained from a human donor in a cohort sampled during active COVID-19.

The chain employs TRBV14 and TRBJ2-2; D is unclear. With 4 bases removed from V and 7 bases from J, the gap between germline ends came to 7 bases. Germline CDR1 reads SGHDN; CDR2 reads FVKESK. The CDR3 has 12 amino acids. CDR3 nucleotides: TGTGCCAGCAGCCGCGGTGGCGGGGAGCTGTTTTTT. This codes for CASSRGGGELFF.

The rearrangement uses TRBV10-2 and TRBJ2-1, with D perhaps TRBD2 (7 bases). The CDR3 consists of 16 residues. The V and J ends lost 2 bases and 4 bases respectively, with 15 bases between them. Germline V gene data show CDR1 as WSHSY and CDR2 as SAAADI. This CDR3 is CASSEVPSGQYNEQFF. DNA of the CDR3: TGCGCCAGCAGTGAGGTGCCTAGCGGACAGTACAATGAGCAGTTCTTC.

The J gene is TRBJ1-4, the V gene TRBV27, with 8 bases matching TRBD1. After removal of 4 bases from V and 1 base from J, the junction contained 8 bases not matched to a gene. This CDR3 spans 17 amino acids. Germline V gene lookup returns CDR1 MNHEY and CDR2 SMNVEV (reference sequence). The CDR3: CASSSMDRAGTNEKLFF. The DNA of the CDR3 is TGTGCCAGCAGTTCCATGGACAGGGCCGGAACTAATGAAAAACTGTTTTTT.

The chain carries TRBV5-1 and TRBJ2-7; 7 positions match TRBD2. V gave up 0 bases and J gave up 4 bases; unmatched junction bases: 7. This CDR3 has 15 amino acids. Germline lookup yields CDR1 SGHRS and CDR2 YFSETQ. CDR3 region: CASSLDPGLQYEQYF. CDR3 DNA sequence: TGCGCCAGCAGCTTGGATCCGGGACTACAATACGAGCAGTACTTC. Full variable domain (rest looked up from reference TRBV5-1 and TRBJ2-7): KAGVTQTPRYLIKTRGQQVTLSCSPISGHRSVSWYQQTPGQGLQFLFEYFSETQRNKGNFPGRFSGRQFSNSRSEMNVSTLELGDSALYLCASSLDPGLQYEQYFGPGTRLTVT.

This chain joins TRBV28 and TRBJ1-2; no firm D call. CDR3 length: 13 amino acids. Trimming removed 5 bases at V and 2 bases at J, with 9 bases between. Germline assignment: CDR1 MDHEN and CDR2 SYDVKM. The CDR3 coding sequence is TGTGCCAGCAGTAGCTACAGCAACTATGGCTACACCTTC. It encodes CASSSYSNYGYTF.